These 21 T cell receptor beta chains were sequenced from one sample in a study of T cells in Graves' hyperthyroidism and ophthalmopathy. There were TCR beta CDR3 regions amplified from RNA transcripts. Initially, a first-round RT-PCR of the TCR CDR3 employed the HTBI primer set. In TCRdb, the multiplex PCR reads were re-called with MiXCR into one record per CDR3 protein. Of around 520,000 distinct CDR3 sequences in the sample, approximately 15% were seen once. The specimen was blood. These receptors all come from a woman in her thirties or forties with Graves' hyperthyroidism.

J is TRBJ1-5 and V is TRBV7-8; 11 bases agree with TRBD1. Germline trimming cut 5 bases from V and 5 bases from J; bases unmatched to any gene: 8. Germline lookup yields CDR1 SGHVS and CDR2 FQNEAQ. The CDR3 contains 16 residues. CDR3 region: CASSTPQDRGHQPQHF. Written as DNA, the CDR3 is TGTGCCAGCAGCACACCTCAGGACAGGGGGCATCAGCCCCAGCATTTT.

With regard to this clonotype: A junction boundary mismatches the germline segment, possibly from a read error. The V and J genes are TRBV7-9 and TRBJ2-1; 8 bases line up with TRBD2. The CDR3 extends over 14 amino acids. Germline V lookup: CDR1 SEHNR, CDR2 FQNEAQ (reference sequence). CDR3 DNA: TGTGCCAACAGCTTAGCGGGGTCATACAATGAGCAGTTCTTC. Translation gives CANSLAGSYNEQFF.

This clonotype came up many times. The chain couples TRBV12-3 or TRBV12-4 to TRBJ1-1, with unresolved D. V was cut by 1 base and J by 0 bases, with 6 bases left in between. This CDR3 region has 14 residues. Here the CDR3 DNA reads TGTGCCAGCAGTTTAGGGTCTGTGAACACTGAAGCTTTCTTT. Translating it yields CASSLGSVNTEAFF.

This clonotype was seen ten or more times. This chain's CDR3 is CASSLDGGFHTQYF. CDR3 nucleotides: TGTGCCAGCAGCTTAGATGGGGGTTTTCATACGCAGTATTTT. The gene calls are TRBV11-2 and TRBJ2-3; D assignment may be TRBD1 or TRBD2 (5 bases each). Trimming left V 0 bases short and J 7 bases short, with 11 bases between. CDR3 length: 14 residues. The germline V gene encodes CDR1 SGHAT and CDR2 FQNNGV.

The chain couples TRBV30 to TRBJ2-7; 9 bases agree with TRBD1. Germline V CDR1 and CDR2: GTSNPN, SVGIG (reference sequence). The CDR3 totals 14 residues. Trimming at V came to 0 bases and at J to 2 bases, leaving 2 bases not matched to a gene. The CDR3 spells CAWSVGTGTYEQYF. The CDR3, as DNA: TGTGCCTGGAGTGTAGGGACAGGGACCTACGAGCAGTACTTC.

Here the CDR3 reads CASSDRSLTSGRHPYEQYF. In nucleotides, the CDR3 is TGTGCCAGCAGTGATAGAAGTTTGACTAGCGGGAGGCACCCCTACGAGCAGTACTTC. This rearrangement joins TRBV2 to TRBJ2-7, with TRBD2 matching over 13 bases. The CDR3 contains 19 residues. V was pared by 3 bases and J by 2 bases, with 13 bases of the junction left unmatched. Looked up from germline, CDR1 is SNHLY and CDR2 is FYNNEI.

This clonotype was seen only a few times. V is TRBV9 and J is TRBJ1-5; the match to TRBD1 covers 8 bases. The CDR3 is 18 amino acids. CDR1 and CDR2 from the germline V gene are SGDLS and YYNGEE. With V trimmed by 0 bases and J by 1 base, 9 bases remained unmatched. The CDR3: CASSVVRGRVTSNQPQHF. CDR3 bases: TGTGCCAGCAGCGTAGTCAGGGGGCGCGTTACGAGCAATCAGCCCCAGCATTTT. Complete variable domain (other parts from reference TRBV9 and TRBJ1-5): DSGVTQTPKHLITATGQRVTLRCSPRSGDLSVYWYQQSLDQGLQFLIQYYNGEERAKGNILERFSAQQFPDLHSELNLSSLELGDSALYFCASSVVRGRVTSNQPQHFGDGTRLSIL.

This clonotype turned up a few times. This sequence joins TRBV13 and TRBJ2-3, with a weak D call TRBD2 (7 bases). This CDR3 has 16 amino acids. In germline, CDR1 is PRHDT, CDR2 FYEKMQ (reference sequence). V was cut by 1 base and J by 6 bases, with 17 bases left in between. DNA of the CDR3: TGTGCCAGCAGCTTAGAAACTAGCGTGAGGGGGGATACGCAGTATTTT. It is translated as CASSLETSVRGDTQYF.

This clonotype was detected many times. V and J are TRBV7-9 and TRBJ1-2, with TRBD1 matching over 7 bases. The germline gives CDR1 SEHNR, CDR2 FQNEAQ (reference sequence). The ends lost 5 bases at V and 2 bases at J; junction bases unmatched: 5. The CDR3 runs to 14 residues. The CDR3 spells CASSRDSFNYGYTF. In DNA, the CDR3 is TGTGCCAGCAGCAGGGACAGTTTCAACTATGGCTACACCTTC.

The V and J genes are TRBV19 and TRBJ2-7, with TRBD1 matching over 7 bases. The J segment lost 2 bases and the V segment lost 4 bases, leaving 11 bases of the junction unmatched. This CDR3 is built from 16 residues. Germline-derived CDR1 and CDR2 are LNHDA and SQIVND (reference sequence). CDR3 coding DNA: TGTGCCAGTAGTACCGTCCGGGACAGCCCAACCTACGAGCAGTACTTC. This sequence encodes CASSTVRDSPTYEQYF.

The sample holds many counts of this clonotype. The V gene is TRBV20-1, the J gene TRBJ1-1, with a possible D match to TRBD1 (6 bases). Between the trimmed V and J ends, which lost 1 base and 2 bases, there was a span of 8 bases. Germline loops: CDR1 DFQATT, CDR2 SNEGSKA (reference sequence). The CDR3 consists of 13 residues. The CDR3 loop is CSARGDTNTEAFF. In DNA form, the CDR3 reads TGCAGTGCTAGAGGGGACACAAACACTGAAGCTTTCTTT.

Many counts were recorded for this clonotype. The V call is TRBV2, the J call TRBJ1-5; D uncertain. This CDR3 contains 13 residues. The V end was cut by 2 bases, the J end by 5 bases, with 7 bases between. Germline assignment: CDR1 SNHLY and CDR2 FYNNEI. CDR3 in amino acids: CASSELSHQPQHF. The CDR3 bases are TGTGCCAGCAGTGAATTGTCGCATCAGCCCCAGCATTTT.

The chain is built from TRBV4-1 and TRBJ2-2; D unclear. The germline CDR1 and CDR2 sequences are MGHRA and YSYEKL. The CDR3 is 14 residues long. Trimming took off 1 base at V and 8 bases at J, with 11 bases between the two ends. The CDR3 sequence: CASSQASGSGELFF. The CDR3 DNA reads as TGCGCCAGCAGCCAAGCCTCCGGGTCAGGGGAGCTGTTTTTT.

This clonotype occurred many times. V and J are TRBV3-1 and TRBJ1-4; 9 positions agree with TRBD1. This CDR3 contains 17 residues. The J segment lost 7 bases and the V segment lost 7 bases, leaving 16 bases of the junction unmatched. Germline-derived CDR1 and CDR2 are LGHDT and YNNKEL (reference sequence). CDR3 in amino acids: CASKNTGGWGSREKLFF. In DNA, the CDR3 is TGTGCCAGCAAGAACACAGGGGGCTGGGGAAGTCGTGAAAAACTGTTTTTT.

V and J are TRBV12-3 or TRBV12-4 and TRBJ2-2; D remains unclear. This CDR3 region has 12 residues. The ends were cut back, 5 bases at V and 4 bases at J, with 5 bases in the middle. In DNA form, the CDR3 reads TGTGCCAGCAGTCAGATCACCGGGGAGCTGTTTTTT. Translation gives CASSQITGELFF.

In regard to this clonotype: This may be a read error, as it is one base from a much larger clone. The chain recombines TRBV7-9 with TRBJ1-1; D may be TRBD1 (5 bases). The CDR3 is 15 amino acids. The germline V gene has CDR1 SEHNR and CDR2 FQNEAQ (reference sequence). The CDR3 loop is CASSLGGAMNTEALF. CDR3 DNA sequence: TGTGCCAGCAGCTTAGGAGGGGCCATGAACACTGAAGCTCTCTTT.

This clonotype was picked up many times. This rearrangement joins TRBV2 to TRBJ1-1; 12 bases fit TRBD1. V shed 6 bases and J 3 bases; nucleotides not matched to a gene: 5. The CDR3 contains 15 residues. The germline gives CDR1 SNHLY, CDR2 FYNNEI. The CDR3 DNA reads TGTGCCAGCAGCGGGACAGGGGGCCAGTACACTGAAGCTTTCTTT. Amino acid sequence: CASSGTGGQYTEAFF.

This clonotype showed up many times. The CDR3 sequence is CSAPEGGMSYNEQFF. The DNA of the CDR3 is TGCAGTGCTCCAGAAGGGGGAATGTCCTACAATGAGCAGTTCTTC. The genes are TRBV20-1 and TRBJ2-1; weak D call: TRBD1 (6 bases). V was trimmed by 5 bases and J by 1 base, leaving 15 bases between them. This CDR3 contains 15 residues. Germline CDR1 and CDR2: DFQATT and SNEGSKA (reference sequence).

The chain has TRBV5-1 and TRBJ2-1; TRBD2 might be the D (5 bases). CDR1 and CDR2 (germline): SGHRS, YFSETQ. The CDR3 loop spans 15 amino acids. The V and J ends lost 4 bases and 6 bases respectively, with 17 bases between them. The CDR3 nucleotides are TGCGCCAGCAGCCTCCCCGGGGAGAAGCCCAATGAGCAGTTCTTC. Protein: CASSLPGEKPNEQFF.

This clonotype was picked up a small number of times. The junction differs from germline at one of its ends, possibly a read error. CDR3 sequence: CASSLRGGTGNSGELFF. CDR3 in DNA: TGTGCCAGCAGCTTGCGGGGAGGGACAGGGAACAGCGGGGAGCTGTTTTTT. This chain links TRBV5-5 with TRBJ2-2; TRBD1 agrees at 9 bases. Per germline, CDR1 SGHKS and CDR2 YYEKEE (reference sequence). This CDR3 spans 17 amino acids.

This clonotype was picked up many times. This sequence joins TRBV27 and TRBJ2-7, with a weak D call TRBD1 (6 bases). The germline gives CDR1 MNHEY, CDR2 SMNVEV (reference sequence). The length of the CDR3 is 13 residues. V shed 6 bases and J shed 3 bases, with 12 bases lying between them. CDR3 DNA sequence: TGTGCCAGCAGCCTCCGAGGGGGCTACGAGCAGTACTTC. Protein: CASSLRGGYEQYF.